This is a list of T cell receptor beta chains from one sample in a study of blood T cell repertoires in COVID-19. The method was immunoSEQ multiplex PCR; TCRdb's version includes in-frame clones alone and lacks a portion of them. This repertoire shows roughly 350,000 clones, around 84% found once; its top ten account for 3.5% to 4%. Sequencing was performed on peripheral blood. Receptors originate from a woman aged 18-29 years with acute or convalescent COVID-19. Both conserved end residues are part of each CDR3. D genes are given only for firm matches. The size field is filled for only some rows; it gives once, few, many or a size class.

abundance,j_gene,v_gene,d_gene,CDR3aa,CDR3nt
-,TRBJ1-6,TRBV14,TRBD1,CASSQETGTGSSPLHF,TGTGCCAGCAGCCAAGAAACCGGGACAGGGAGTTCACCCCTCCACTTT
-,TRBJ1-3,TRBV6-4,-,CARKQQNTGKCVGNTIYF,TGTGCCAGAAAACAACAGAATACAGGGAAATGTGTTGGAAACACCATATATTTT
-,TRBJ2-1,TRBV7-8,-,CASSPDRGSYNEQFF,TGTGCCAGCAGCCCAGACCGGGGTTCCTACAATGAGCAGTTCTTC
once,TRBJ2-3,TRBV1,-,CTSSQDRKSSGADSIF,TGCACCAGCAGCCAAGATCGAAAGAGTAGCGGGGCTGACTCCATTTTT
-,TRBJ1-1,TRBV5-1,-,CASSYRQNTEAFF,TGCGCCAGCAGCTACCGACAGAACACTGAAGCTTTCTTT
once,TRBJ2-2,TRBV6-5,TRBD2,CASVRSGSSTGELFF,TGTGCCAGCGTCCGGAGCGGGAGTTCGACCGGGGAGCTGTTTTTT
-,TRBJ1-1,TRBV4-2,-,CASSQGPGLIYTEAFF,TGTGCCAGCAGCCAAGGTCCGGGACTGATTTACACTGAAGCTTTCTTT
-,TRBJ2-1,TRBV7-3,-,CASSLKGDEQFF,TGTGCCAGCAGCCTAAAGGGGGATGAGCAGTTCTTC
many,TRBJ2-1,TRBV3-1/TRBV3-2,TRBD1,CASSVDRQGRGYEQFF,TGTGCCAGCAGCGTAGACCGACAGGGTCGGGGATATGAGCAGTTCTTC
-,TRBJ1-2,TRBV5-6,TRBD1,CASSLVQGQGTLGYYGYTF,TGTGCCAGCAGCTTAGTTCAGGGACAGGGGACGCTCGGGTACTATGGCTACACCTTC
-,TRBJ2-7,TRBV19,TRBD1,CASSIEGQGSYEQYF,TGTGCCAGTAGTATAGAGGGACAGGGCTCCTACGAGCAGTACTTC
-,TRBJ2-1,TRBV5-1,-,CASSFSDLYNEQFF,TGCGCCAGCAGCTTTTCAGACTTATACAATGAGCAGTTCTTC
-,TRBJ2-7,TRBV2,-,CASRGSSGGTREQYF,TGTGCCAGCAGGGGGAGTAGTGGCGGGACCCGAGAGCAGTACTTC
-,TRBJ1-2,TRBV28,TRBD1,CASRPHTGAGYTF,TGTGCCAGCAGACCTCATACAGGGGCTGGCTACACCTTC
-,TRBJ1-3,TRBV5-1,TRBD1,CASSRWTGSLGGTIYF,TGCGCCAGCAGCAGATGGACAGGGAGCCTGGGGGGCACCATATATTTT
-,TRBJ2-5,TRBV11-1,-,CASSLITNQETQYF,TGTGCCAGCAGCTTGATCACTAATCAAGAGACCCAGTACTTC
once,TRBJ1-2,TRBV30,-,CAWSRQAAYYGYTF,TGTGCCTGGAGTCGACAGGCAGCGTACTATGGCTACACCTTC
-,TRBJ2-5,TRBV19,TRBD2,CASSIGRGGQETQYF,TGTGCCAGTAGTATAGGGCGGGGGGGCCAAGAGACCCAGTACTTC
-,TRBJ2-7,TRBV7-9,-,CASSLQAPYEQYF,TGTGCCAGCAGCCTCCAGGCGCCTTACGAGCAGTACTTC
-,TRBJ1-1,TRBV5-5,-,CASRQTGNTEAFF,TGTGCCAGCAGGCAAACTGGGAACACTGAAGCTTTCTTT
-,TRBJ2-7,TRBV28,-,CASSSTAGSSYEQYF,TGTGCCAGCTCTTCGACGGCGGGGAGCTCCTACGAGCAGTACTTC
once,TRBJ2-2,TRBV3-1/TRBV3-2,-,CASSQAGELFF,TGTGCCAGCAGCCAAGCTGGGGAGCTGTTTTTT
once,TRBJ2-7,TRBV7-2,-,CASSQDFSYEQYF,TGTGCCAGCAGCCAGGACTTCTCCTACGAGCAGTACTTC
few,TRBJ1-2,TRBV30,-,CAWSVNRDGVYGYTF,TGTGCCTGGAGCGTGAACAGGGACGGGGTTTATGGCTACACCTTC
-,TRBJ2-6,TRBV4-1,TRBD1,CASSQLWTGPSGANVLTF,TGCGCCAGCAGCCAGCTTTGGACAGGCCCCTCTGGGGCCAACGTCCTGACTTTC
-,TRBJ2-5,TRBV3-1/TRBV3-2,TRBD2,CASSLWREKEETQYF,TGTGCCAGCAGCCTGTGGCGGGAGAAGGAAGAGACCCAGTACTTC